This T cell receptor (beta chain) originates from a study of blood T cell repertoires in COVID-19. Study-wide context: PBMCs, B-cell-depleted T cells, or T cells provided the cDNA or gDNA that made up the material.

This clone was observed once. The method was immunoSEQ multiplex PCR; TCRdb's version includes in-frame clones alone and lacks a portion of them. The table lists roughly 130,000 clones, around 87% of them singletons. Germline V gene sequence: CDR1 SGHAT, CDR2 FQNNGV. This CDR3 is built from 16 residues. Trimming removed 5 bases from V and 4 bases from J; junction bases left unmatched: 6. The receptor comes from a woman aged 55 to 70 with acute or convalescent COVID-19. The sequenced sample consisted of peripheral blood. The chain is built from TRBV11-2 and TRBJ2-2, with TRBD2 matching over 11 bases. The CDR3 sequence is CASSLRSGRVTGELFF. Here the CDR3 DNA reads TGTGCCAGCAGCCTACGTAGCGGGAGGGTCACCGGGGAGCTGTTTTTT.